Listed here are 20 T cell receptor beta chains from one sample, sequenced in a study of blood T cell repertoires in COVID-19. Measured with immunoSEQ multiplex PCR; TCRdb has only the in-frame clones, and not every one. The sample consists of under 100,000 clones, around 87% of them appearing once. Sequences were obtained from peripheral blood. The receptor set was obtained from a human donor in a cohort sampled during active COVID-19.

This clone showed up just a few times. V is TRBV7-9 and J is TRBJ2-7; 11 bases line up with TRBD2. This CDR3 has 14 residues. CDR1 and CDR2 from the germline V gene are SEHNR and FQNEAQ (reference sequence). V lost 5 bases and J lost 6; bases outside the gene matches: 6. In DNA, the CDR3 is TGTGCCAGCAGCGCGACTAGCGGGGCGATCGAGCAGTACTTC. It translates to CASSATSGAIEQYF.

This chain links TRBV9 with TRBJ2-7; no reliable D call. The CDR3 has 14 amino acids. V shed 3 bases and J shed 7 bases, with 17 bases lying between them. The germline V gene encodes CDR1 SGDLS and CDR2 YYNGEE. For the CDR3, the DNA is TGTGCCAGCAGCGCCAACAACTGGAGAAGTGAGCAGTACTTC. This gives the protein CASSANNWRSEQYF.

This CDR3 is CASSLARSGDPEQYF. The CDR3 DNA sequence: TGTGCCAGCAGCTTAGCGCGGTCAGGGGACCCCGAGCAGTACTTC. V is TRBV7-9 and J is TRBJ2-7, with D maybe TRBD1 (6 bases). This CDR3 is 15 amino acids long. Germline V lookup: CDR1 SEHNR, CDR2 FQNEAQ (reference sequence). V lost 0 bases and J lost 6, with 15 bases in between.

This chain uses TRBV3-1 (or the pseudogene TRBV3-2) with TRBJ2-5; possibly TRBD2 for D (5 bases). Germline CDR1 reads LGHDT; CDR2 reads YNNKEL (reference sequence). V was clipped by 4 bases and J by 5 bases, with 11 bases between them. The CDR3 loop spans 13 amino acids. CDR3 sequence: CASSPSRGETQYF. CDR3 nucleotides: TGTGCCAGCAGCCCCTCTAGAGGGGAGACCCAGTACTTC.

V is TRBV29-1 and J is TRBJ2-1; 7 bases agree with TRBD2. This CDR3 contains 16 residues. Germline V gene sequence: CDR1 SQVTM, CDR2 ANQGSEA. V gave up 0 bases and J gave up 1 base; unmatched junction bases: 6. The CDR3 loop is CSVEDPERESYNEQFF. The CDR3 coding sequence is TGCAGCGTTGAAGATCCAGAGCGGGAATCCTACAATGAGCAGTTCTTC.

The gene calls are TRBV19 and TRBJ1-2, with 9 positions matching TRBD1. The CDR3 length is 15 residues. Trimming cost V 3 bases and J 3 bases; bases outside gene matches: 5. The germline gives CDR1 LNHDA, CDR2 SQIVND (reference sequence). The chain's CDR3 is CASSIATGGYYGYTF. As DNA, the CDR3 is TGTGCCAGTAGTATCGCGACAGGGGGATACTATGGCTACACCTTC.

V usage is TRBV27 and J usage is TRBJ1-4; D is unresolved. Trimming removed 2 bases at V and 0 bases at J, with 10 bases between. The germline CDR1 and CDR2 sequences are MNHEY and SMNVEV (reference sequence). CDR3 length equals 16 residues. The CDR3 sequence: CASSLLIGTTNEKLFF. CDR3 sequence (DNA): TGTGCCAGCAGTTTACTCATCGGTACAACTAATGAAAAACTGTTTTTT.

The gene calls are TRBV9 and TRBJ2-3, with 11 bases matching TRBD2. Germline CDR1 and CDR2: SGDLS and YYNGEE. V gave up 4 bases and J gave up 5 bases; unmatched junction bases: 3. The CDR3 loop spans 14 amino acids. This CDR3 reads CASSPGTSGDTQYF. The CDR3 DNA sequence: TGTGCCAGCAGCCCCGGGACTAGCGGAGATACGCAGTATTTT.

The chain links TRBV5-1 to TRBJ2-1, with TRBD1 identical over 9 bases. The CDR3 consists of 13 residues. Germline assignment: CDR1 SGHRS and CDR2 YFSETQ. The trim removed 3 bases at V and 13 bases at J, leaving 8 bases unmatched. CDR3 amino acids: CASSSPGQGEQFF. The DNA for the CDR3 is TGCGCCAGCAGCTCGCCGGGACAGGGTGAACAGTTCTTC.

The V and J genes are TRBV21-1 and TRBJ1-4; no check of the table's D call, TRBD1, against the DNA was made. TRBV21-1 is an annotated pseudogene. The CDR3 is 17 residues long. This CDR3 reads CASSKEDEGGAHEKLFF. The CDR3 DNA reads TGTGCCAGCAGCAAAGAGGATGAAGGGGGAGCGCATGAAAAACTGTTTTTT.

The V and J genes are TRBV7-9 and TRBJ2-3, with D unresolved. CDR3 length equals 14 residues. Germline V gene sequence: CDR1 SEHNR, CDR2 FQNEAQ (reference sequence). The germline V and J ends were trimmed by 0 bases and 7 bases, with 11 bases remaining between them. CDR3 region: CASSLAANPHTQYF. The CDR3 nucleotides read TGTGCCAGCAGCTTAGCAGCGAATCCCCATACGCAGTATTTT.

The DNA of the CDR3 is TGTGCCAGCAGCTTATTCGGGACAGGGTCCTATGGCTACACCTTC. Translated, it gives CASSLFGTGSYGYTF. This chain joins TRBV11-2 and TRBJ1-2, with 9 positions matching TRBD1. This CDR3 spans 15 amino acids. V gave up 2 bases and J gave up 4 bases; unmatched junction bases: 5. In germline, CDR1 is SGHAT, CDR2 FQNNGV.

The V gene is TRBV10-3, the J gene TRBJ2-3, with TRBD1 matching 9 bases. The germline V gene has CDR1 ENHRY and CDR2 SYGVKD. Trimming took 6 bases from V and 6 from J; bases not matched to a gene: 7. This CDR3 spans 14 amino acids. The CDR3 here is CAIRSQGAPDTQYF. The DNA of the CDR3 is TGTGCCATCAGATCACAGGGGGCACCCGATACGCAGTATTTT.

This chain links TRBV6-4 with TRBJ2-2; a possible D gene is TRBD1 (5 bases). V was shortened by 0 bases and J by 4 bases, with 12 bases between the two germline ends. The CDR3 has 16 amino acids. CDR1 MRHNA and CDR2 SNTAGT come from the germline V gene. CDR3 protein: CASSDSARAATGELFF. CDR3 bases: TGTGCCAGCAGTGACTCAGCCAGGGCTGCCACCGGGGAGCTGTTTTTT.

The chain uses TRBV10-3 and TRBJ1-1; perhaps TRBD1 as D (5 bases). The CDR3 consists of 15 residues. Germline V CDR1 and CDR2: ENHRY, SYGVKD. V lost 4 bases to trimming and J lost 4 bases, with 16 bases between them. In DNA form, the CDR3 reads TGTGCCATCAGTGCCCAACAGGAGATCGGCACTGAAGCTTTCTTT. It translates to CAISAQQEIGTEAFF.

V is TRBV9 and J is TRBJ2-2; D is unresolved. From germline, CDR1 is SGDLS and CDR2 YYNGEE. The CDR3 spans 15 residues. V was shortened by 0 bases and J by 1 base, with 7 bases between the two germline ends. CDR3: CASSVATENTGELFF. The CDR3 region has the DNA TGTGCCAGCAGCGTAGCAACAGAGAACACCGGGGAGCTGTTTTTT.

As for this clone: Other DNA variants within this sample encode the same CDR3. The chain combines TRBV5-1 with TRBJ1-3; TRBD1 matches at 7 bases. Germline CDR1 and CDR2: SGHRS and YFSETQ. This CDR3 region has 15 residues. With V trimmed by 4 bases and J by 0 bases, 4 bases remained unmatched. CDR3 coding DNA: TGCGCCAGCAGCCTTAGACAGGGCTCTGGAAACACCATATATTTT. Its protein product is CASSLRQGSGNTIYF. Full variable domain (remainder filled in from reference TRBV5-1 and TRBJ1-3): KAGVTQTPRYLIKTRGQQVTLSCSPISGHRSVSWYQQTPGQGLQFLFEYFSETQRNKGNFPGRFSGRQFSNSRSEMNVSTLELGDSALYLCASSLRQGSGNTIYFGEGSWLTVV.

This chain joins TRBV15 and TRBJ1-3, with TRBD1 as a possible D gene (6 bases). V was shortened by 0 bases and J by 0 bases, with 12 bases between the two germline ends. The CDR3 totals 17 residues. Germline V gene data show CDR1 as LNHNV and CDR2 as YYDKDF (reference sequence). Here the CDR3 reads CATSRERGQLSGNTIYF. As DNA, the CDR3 is TGTGCCACCAGCAGAGAGCGCGGACAGCTCTCTGGAAACACCATATATTTT.

The gene calls are TRBV19 and TRBJ2-2; a weak D match, TRBD1 (5 bases). The CDR3 spans 14 residues. Germline V lookup: CDR1 LNHDA, CDR2 SQIVND (reference sequence). V was trimmed by 4 bases and J by 7 bases, leaving 13 bases between them. DNA of the CDR3: TGTGCCAGTAGTACAGGGATTGTCGGCGGGGAGCTGTTTTTT. Translated: CASSTGIVGGELFF.

The rearrangement uses TRBV20-1 and TRBJ2-1; no clear D gene. CDR1 DFQATT and CDR2 SNEGSKA come from the germline V gene (reference sequence). Trimming removed 3 bases at V and 0 bases at J, with 9 bases between. This CDR3 is built from 14 residues. Written as DNA, the CDR3 is TGCAGTGCTAGTCGGTGGAGCTCCTACAATGAGCAGTTCTTC. It yields the protein CSASRWSSYNEQFF.